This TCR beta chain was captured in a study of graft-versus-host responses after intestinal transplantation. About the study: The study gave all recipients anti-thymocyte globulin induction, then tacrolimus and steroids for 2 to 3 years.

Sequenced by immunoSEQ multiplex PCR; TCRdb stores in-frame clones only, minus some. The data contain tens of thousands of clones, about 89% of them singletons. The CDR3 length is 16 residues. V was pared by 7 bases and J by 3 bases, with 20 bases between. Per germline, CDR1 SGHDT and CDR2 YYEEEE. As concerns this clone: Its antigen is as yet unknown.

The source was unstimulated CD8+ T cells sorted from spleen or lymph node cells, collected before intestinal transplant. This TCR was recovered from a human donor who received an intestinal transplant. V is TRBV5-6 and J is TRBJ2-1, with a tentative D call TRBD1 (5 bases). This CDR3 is CASGAVGQGGYNEQFF. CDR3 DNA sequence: TGTGCCAGCGGAGCAGTGGGGCAGGGTGGCTACAATGAGCAGTTCTTC.